A selection of T cell receptor beta chains follows, all from one sample in a study of beta chain features in type 1 diabetes. Assay: immunoSEQ multiplex PCR; the TCRdb copy retains only in-frame clones and omits some. The profile shows some 150,000 clones, around 7% of them singletons. Sequencing used central memory CD4+ T cells from blood. These receptors all come from a woman aged 30 to 39 in good health. CDR3s include the opening cysteine and the closing phenylalanine or tryptophan. The D gene is left open where the match is weak. Rows give clone size only sometimes, using once, few, many, or a class for an expanded clone.

>TRBJ2-7|TRBV19|few|NA
CASSGERGQYF
TGTGCCAGTAGCGGCGAAAGGGGGCAGTACTTC
>TRBJ2-2|TRBV9|NA|TRBD1
CASRFGTGLTGELFF
TGTGCCAGCAGGTTCGGGACAGGCCTCACCGGGGAGCTGTTTTTT
>TRBJ1-5|TRBV2|NA|NA
CASGKTDSNQPQHF
TGTGCCAGCGGGAAGACAGATAGCAATCAGCCCCAGCATTTT
>TRBJ1-5|TRBV30|few|TRBD1
CAWSRGTGVYQPQHF
TGTGCCTGGAGCCGAGGGACAGGGGTTTACCAGCCCCAGCATTTT
>TRBJ2-7|TRBV19|few|TRBD1
CASSMDGTGGYEQYF
TGTGCCAGTAGTATGGACGGGACAGGGGGCTACGAGCAGTACTTC
>TRBJ1-5|TRBV6-1|few|NA
CASSEYRVNNQPQHF
TGTGCCAGCAGTGAATACAGGGTTAACAATCAGCCCCAGCATTTT
>TRBJ1-2|TRBV6-6|NA|NA
CASSGDIYGYTF
TGTGCCAGCTCCGGTGATATATATGGCTACACCTTC
>TRBJ2-5|TRBV4-2|NA|NA
CASSQESGEETQYF
TGTGCCAGCAGCCAAGAGTCCGGAGAAGAGACCCAGTACTTC
>TRBJ2-1|TRBV18|NA|NA
CASSPPGLVGQQFF
TGTGCCAGCTCACCGCCCGGACTTGTAGGACAGCAGTTCTTC
>TRBJ1-5|TRBV30|few|NA
CAWSLGEGGNSNQPQHF
TGTGCCTGGAGTTTAGGGGAAGGGGGAAATAGCAATCAGCCCCAGCATTTT